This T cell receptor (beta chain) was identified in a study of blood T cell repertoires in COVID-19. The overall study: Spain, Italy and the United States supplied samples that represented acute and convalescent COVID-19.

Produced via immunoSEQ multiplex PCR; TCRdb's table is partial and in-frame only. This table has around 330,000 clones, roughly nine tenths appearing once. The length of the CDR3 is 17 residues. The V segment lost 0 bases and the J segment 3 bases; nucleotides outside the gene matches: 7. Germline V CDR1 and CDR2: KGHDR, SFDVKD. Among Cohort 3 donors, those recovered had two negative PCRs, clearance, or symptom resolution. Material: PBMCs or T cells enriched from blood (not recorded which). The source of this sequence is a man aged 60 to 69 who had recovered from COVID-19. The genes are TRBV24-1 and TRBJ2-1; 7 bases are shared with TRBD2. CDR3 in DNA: TGTGCCACCAGTGATTTGAGGTCCGCGGGAGACTACAATGAGCAGTTCTTC. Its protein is CATSDLRSAGDYNEQFF.